Here is one TCR beta chain with its context. Its antigen is not identified. The data belong to a study of T cells expressing NK-cell markers. Background on the study: The eight sequenced donors comprised seven who were HCMV-seropositive and one who was seronegative.

For each CDR3 protein, TCRdb gives one entry from its re-call of the 5' RACE reads, without DNA. Seen in this sample are 200,000 to 300,000 distinct CDR3 sequences; the ten most common clones hold 4% to 5%. The CDR3 runs 15 residues. Germline-derived CDR1 and CDR2 are SEHNR and FQNEAQ (reference sequence). Regarding the study as a whole: Dominance of the CD3+CD56-NKG2C+ fraction by these clonotypes also held in a handful of donors. Over 5 donors had dominant NKG2C+ clonotypes that comprised roughly 1.0-8% of their CD8+ T cells.

V gene TRBV7-9 combines with J gene TRBJ2-2. The sequence was obtained from a woman between 18 and 75 years old in good health. Specimen: blood T cells: a sorted CD56 or NKG2C T cell subset, CD4+ or CD8+ T cells, or bulk PBMC T cells (not recorded which). The CDR3 protein is CASSYSRTNTGELFF.